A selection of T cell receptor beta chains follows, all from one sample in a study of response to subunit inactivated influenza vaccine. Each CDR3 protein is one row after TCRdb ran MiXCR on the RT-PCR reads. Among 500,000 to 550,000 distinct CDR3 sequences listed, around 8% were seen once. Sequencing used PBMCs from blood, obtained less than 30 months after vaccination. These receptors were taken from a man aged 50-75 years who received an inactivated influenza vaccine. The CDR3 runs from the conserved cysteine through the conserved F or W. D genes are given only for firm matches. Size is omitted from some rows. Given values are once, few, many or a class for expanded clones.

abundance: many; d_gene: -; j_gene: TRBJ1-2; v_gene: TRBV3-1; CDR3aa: CASSQLDSYGYTF; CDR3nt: TGTGCCAGCAGCCAACTTGACAGCTATGGCTACACCTTC
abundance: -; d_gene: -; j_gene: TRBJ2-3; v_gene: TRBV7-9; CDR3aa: CASSFPQGRLDTDTQYF; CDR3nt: TGTGCCAGCAGCTTCCCCCAGGGGAGGTTGGACACAGATACGCAGTATTTT
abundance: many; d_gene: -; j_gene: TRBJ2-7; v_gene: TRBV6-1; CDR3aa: CASSMQGGREQYF; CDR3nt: TGTGCCAGCAGCATGCAGGGGGGTCGGGAGCAGTACTTC
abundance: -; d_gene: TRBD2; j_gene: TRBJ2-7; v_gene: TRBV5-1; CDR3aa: CASSLASTSGAYEQYF; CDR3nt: TGCGCCAGCAGCTTGGCCTCGACTAGCGGTGCCTACGAGCAGTACTTC
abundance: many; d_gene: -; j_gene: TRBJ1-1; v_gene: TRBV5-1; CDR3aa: CASSLDLGVNEAFF; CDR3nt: TGCGCCAGCAGCTTGGATTTGGGTGTTAATGAAGCTTTCTTT
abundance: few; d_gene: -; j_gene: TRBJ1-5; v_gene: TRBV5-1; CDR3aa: CASSLAGGAQPQHF; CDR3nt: TGCGCCAGCAGCTTGGCCGGGGGCGCGCAGCCCCAGCATTTT
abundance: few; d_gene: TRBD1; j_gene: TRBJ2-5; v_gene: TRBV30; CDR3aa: CAWSTGTGIETQYF; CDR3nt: TGTGCCTGGAGTACCGGGACAGGGATCGAGACCCAGTACTTC
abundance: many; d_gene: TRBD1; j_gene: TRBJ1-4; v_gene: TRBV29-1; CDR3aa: CSARSGQGDEKLFF; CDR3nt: TGCAGCGCCCGATCCGGACAGGGAGATGAAAAACTGTTTTTT
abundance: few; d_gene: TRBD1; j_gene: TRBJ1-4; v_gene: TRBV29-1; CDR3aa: CSVEETGGKLFF; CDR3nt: TGCAGCGTTGAAGAGACAGGGGGAAAACTGTTTTTT
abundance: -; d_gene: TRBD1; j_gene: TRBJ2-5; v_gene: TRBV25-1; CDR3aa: CASSRVDRVEETQYF; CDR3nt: TGTGCCAGCAGTAGGGTTGACAGGGTTGAAGAGACCCAGTACTTC
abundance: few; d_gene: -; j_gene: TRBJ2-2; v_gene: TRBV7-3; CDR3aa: CASSFDSHAELFF; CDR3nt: TGTGCCAGCAGCTTTGACTCCCACGCGGAGCTGTTTTTT
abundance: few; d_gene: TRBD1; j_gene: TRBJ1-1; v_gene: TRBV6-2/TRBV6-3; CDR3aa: CASSYFGQDDMNTEAFF; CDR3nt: TGTGCCAGCAGTTACTTCGGACAGGATGATATGAACACTGAAGCTTTCTTT
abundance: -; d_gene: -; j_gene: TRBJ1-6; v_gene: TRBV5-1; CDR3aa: CATSRGYNSPLHF; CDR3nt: TGCGCCACTTCGAGGGGGTACAATTCACCCCTCCACTTT
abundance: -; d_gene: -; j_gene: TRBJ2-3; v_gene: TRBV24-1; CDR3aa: CATSDLGVEDTQYF; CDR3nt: TGTGCCACCAGTGATTTGGGGGTCGAGGATACGCAGTATTTT
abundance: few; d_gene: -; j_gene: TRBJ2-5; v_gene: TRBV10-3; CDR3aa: CAISGARGETQYF; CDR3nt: TGTGCCATCAGTGGTGCTAGGGGAGAGACCCAGTACTTC
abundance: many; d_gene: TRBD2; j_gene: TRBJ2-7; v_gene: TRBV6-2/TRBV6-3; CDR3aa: CATDPGTSGARSSYEQYF; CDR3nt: TGTGCCACCGACCCCGGGACTAGCGGGGCTAGGAGCTCCTACGAGCAGTACTTC
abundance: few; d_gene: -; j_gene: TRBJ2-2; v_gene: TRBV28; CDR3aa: CASHVANTGELFF; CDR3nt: TGTGCCAGCCATGTAGCGAACACCGGGGAGCTGTTTTTT
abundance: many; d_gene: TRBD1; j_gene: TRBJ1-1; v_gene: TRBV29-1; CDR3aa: CSVADRGNTEAFF; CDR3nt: TGCAGCGTTGCGGACAGGGGGAACACTGAAGCTTTCTTT
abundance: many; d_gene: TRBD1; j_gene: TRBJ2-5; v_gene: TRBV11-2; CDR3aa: CASSDGQGVIRETQYF; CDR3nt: TGTGCCAGCAGCGACGGACAGGGGGTAATCCGGGAGACCCAGTACTTC
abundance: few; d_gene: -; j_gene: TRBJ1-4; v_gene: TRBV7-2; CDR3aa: CASSLLGQDATNEKLFF; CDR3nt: TGTGCCAGCAGCTTGCTGGGACAAGACGCAACTAATGAAAAACTGTTTTTT
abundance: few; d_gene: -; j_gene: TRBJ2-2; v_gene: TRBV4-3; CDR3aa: CASSQEENSPGTGELFF; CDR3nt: TGCGCCAGCAGCCAAGAAGAAAATTCTCCGGGCACCGGGGAGCTGTTTTTT
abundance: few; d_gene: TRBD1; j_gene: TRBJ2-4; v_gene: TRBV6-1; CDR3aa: CASRVTGGQAPLYF; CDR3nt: TGTGCCAGCAGAGTGACAGGGGGCCAGGCTCCACTCTACTTC
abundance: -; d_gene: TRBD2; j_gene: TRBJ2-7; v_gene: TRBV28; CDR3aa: CASSLLGLAASYEQYF; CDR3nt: TGTGCCAGCAGTTTATTAGGACTAGCGGCCTCCTACGAGCAGTACTTC
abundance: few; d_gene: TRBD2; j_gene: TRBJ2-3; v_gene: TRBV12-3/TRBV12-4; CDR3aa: CASSGSGLAGGRTSTDTQYF; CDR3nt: TGTGCCAGCAGTGGTTCGGGACTAGCGGGGGGACGAACTAGCACAGATACGCAGTATTTT
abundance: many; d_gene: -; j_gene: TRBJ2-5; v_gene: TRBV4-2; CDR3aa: CASSQDRGNTRQETQYF; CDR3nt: TGTGCCAGCAGCCAAGATAGGGGAAACACTCGGCAAGAGACCCAGTACTTC
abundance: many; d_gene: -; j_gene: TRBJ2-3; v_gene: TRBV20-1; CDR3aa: CSAGRGIDTQYF; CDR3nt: TGCAGTGCTGGAAGGGGTATTGATACGCAGTATTTT
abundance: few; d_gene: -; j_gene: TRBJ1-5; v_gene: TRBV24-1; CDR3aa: CATSDAQGRHDQPQHF; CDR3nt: TGTGCCACCAGTGACGCGCAGGGGCGCCACGATCAGCCCCAGCATTTT
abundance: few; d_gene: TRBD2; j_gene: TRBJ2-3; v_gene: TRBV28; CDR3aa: CASSYGLAGTDTQYF; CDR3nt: TGTGCCAGCAGTTACGGACTAGCGGGCACAGATACGCAGTATTTT
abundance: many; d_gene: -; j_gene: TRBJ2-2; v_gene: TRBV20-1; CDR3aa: CSARDGGGRTGELFF; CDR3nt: TGCAGTGCTAGAGATGGCGGGGGCCGGACCGGGGAGCTGTTTTTT
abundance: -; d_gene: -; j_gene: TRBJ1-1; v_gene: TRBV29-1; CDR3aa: CSVGRGRSTEAFF; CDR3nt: TGCAGCGTAGGCCGGGGACGGAGCACTGAAGCTTTCTTT
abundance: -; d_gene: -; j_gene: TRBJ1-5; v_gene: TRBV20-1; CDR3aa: CSAREQVGQPQHF; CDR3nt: TGCAGTGCTAGGGAGCAGGTAGGGCAGCCCCAGCATTTT
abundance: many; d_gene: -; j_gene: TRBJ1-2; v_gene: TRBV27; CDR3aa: CASSPSTGAVELYGYTF; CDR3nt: TGTGCCAGCAGTCCCTCAACGGGAGCCGTAGAACTCTATGGCTACACCTTC
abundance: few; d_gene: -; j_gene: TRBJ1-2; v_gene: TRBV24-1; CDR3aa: CATSPGPIVDYGYTF; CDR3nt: TGTGCCACCAGTCCCGGGCCTATAGTGGACTATGGCTACACCTTC
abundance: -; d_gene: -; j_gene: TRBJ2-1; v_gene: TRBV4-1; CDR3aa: CASSQDEASRYEQFF; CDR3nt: TGCGCCAGCAGCCAAGATGAGGCGAGCCGATATGAGCAGTTCTTC
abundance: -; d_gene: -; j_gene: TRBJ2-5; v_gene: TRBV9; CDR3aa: CASSVATDQETQYF; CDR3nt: TGTGCCAGCAGCGTAGCGACAGATCAAGAGACCCAGTACTTC
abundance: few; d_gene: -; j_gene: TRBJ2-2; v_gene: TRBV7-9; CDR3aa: CASSPQGPNTGELFF; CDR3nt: TGTGCCAGCAGTCCACAGGGCCCGAACACCGGGGAGCTGTTTTTT
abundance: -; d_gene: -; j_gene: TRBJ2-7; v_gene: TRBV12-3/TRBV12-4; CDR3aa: CASSQTDAYEQYF; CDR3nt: TGTGCCAGCAGTCAGACAGACGCCTACGAGCAGTACTTC
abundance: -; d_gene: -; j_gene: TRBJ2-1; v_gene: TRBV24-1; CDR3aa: CATSDLRRGNEQFF; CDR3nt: TGTGCCACCAGTGATTTGCGCAGGGGCAATGAGCAGTTCTTC
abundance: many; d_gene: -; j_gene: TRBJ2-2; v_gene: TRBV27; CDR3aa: CASSSTVPGGELFF; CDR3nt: TGTGCCAGCAGTTCGACGGTCCCAGGGGGGGAGCTGTTTTTT
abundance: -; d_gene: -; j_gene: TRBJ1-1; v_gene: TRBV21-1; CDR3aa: CASSKGQGRVDF; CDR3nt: TGTGCCAGCAGCAAAGGACAGGGGAGGGTTGATTTT
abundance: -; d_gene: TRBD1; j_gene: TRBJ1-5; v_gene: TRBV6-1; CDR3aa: CASKRRQGTDQPQHF; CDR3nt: TGTGCCAGTAAGAGACGACAGGGGACGGATCAGCCCCAGCATTTT
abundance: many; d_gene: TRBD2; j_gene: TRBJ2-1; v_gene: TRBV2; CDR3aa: CASTVGRAFYNEQFF; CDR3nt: TGTGCCAGCACCGTCGGGAGGGCCTTCTACAATGAGCAGTTCTTC
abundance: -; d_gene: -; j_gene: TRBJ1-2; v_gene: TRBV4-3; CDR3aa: CASSQDLQGVYGYTF; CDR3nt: TGCGCCAGCAGCCAAGATCTTCAGGGCGTCTATGGCTACACCTTC